This T cell receptor (beta chain) was profiled in a study of T-cell memory formation after mild COVID-19. Broader study findings: Among CD4+ contracting clones, most were CM and EM, and CD8+ ones EMRA.

The CDR3 sequence is 14 residues long. The V gene lost 6 bases and the J gene lost 2 bases, with 10 bases spanning the gap. Germline assignment: CDR1 KGHDR and CDR2 SFDVKD. For this clonotype: Its antigen is as yet unknown.

Libraries for TCRalpha and TCRbeta carried sample barcodes and unique molecular identifiers via 5'RACE. MiXCR, run by TCRdb on the 5' RACE reads, gives a single entry per CDR3 protein. The table lists around 110,000 distinct CDR3 sequences, around 14% of them singletons. The chain employs TRBV24-1 and TRBJ2-1; D unclear. The receptor was isolated from a man younger than 35 who had mild COVID-19 (a few samples of this study predate the infection). Cell type and time point are not known. Sequencing was performed on PBMCs or a T cell subset sorted from them (not recorded which). CDR3 sequence (DNA): TGTGCCACCAGTCACGAGGCCGCCTACAATGAGCAGTTCTTC. This gives the protein CATSHEAAYNEQFF.